This entry lists 25 T cell receptor beta chains sequenced from one sample in a study of beta chain features in type 1 diabetes. The entirety of the isolated RNA underwent reverse transcription, so expressed TCRB transcripts were sequenced. Sequenced by immunoSEQ multiplex PCR; TCRdb stores in-frame clones only, minus some. This repertoire shows 850,000 to 900,000 clones, 15% to 20% found once; its top ten account for 0.02% to 0.025%. The sequenced sample consisted of naive CD4+ T cells from blood. Receptors originate from a woman aged 18-29 years in good health.

This chain connects TRBV4-2 to TRBJ2-2; D is unclear. Germline CDR1 LGHNA, CDR2 YNFKEQ. The length of the CDR3 is 19 residues. Between the trimmed V and J ends, which lost 0 bases and 1 base, there was a span of 18 bases. The CDR3 bases are TGTGCCAGCAGCCAAGATTTTCTTAGCACGGGCCAGAACACCGGGGAGCTGTTTTTT. Translated: CASSQDFLSTGQNTGELFF.

A word on this clone: Other DNA sequences from this sample encode an identical CDR3 as well. The J gene is TRBJ1-1, the V gene TRBV25-1, with D hard to call. Germline values: CDR1 MGHDK, CDR2 SYGVNS. The CDR3 is 11 amino acids. Trimming took off 3 bases at V and 3 bases at J, with 2 bases between the two ends. The CDR3 sequence is CASSDYTEAFF. In DNA form, the CDR3 reads TGTGCCAGCAGTGACTACACTGAAGCTTTCTTT.

This chain connects TRBV7-9 to TRBJ1-1; 7 bases agree with TRBD1. There are 14 residues in the CDR3. Germline CDR1 reads SEHNR; CDR2 reads FQNEAQ (reference sequence). V gave up 5 bases and J gave up 6 bases; unmatched junction bases: 9. CDR3 coding DNA: TGTGCCAGCAGCCCGAACAGGGGCTCGCCTGAAGCTTTCTTT. Its protein is CASSPNRGSPEAFF.

The V and J genes are TRBV13 and TRBJ2-5, with 10 positions matching TRBD2. V gave up 5 bases and J gave up 5 bases; unmatched junction bases: 8. The CDR3 loop spans 15 amino acids. CDR1 PRHDT and CDR2 FYEKMQ come from the germline V gene (reference sequence). The CDR3: CASSRSGRSVETQYF. Written as DNA, the CDR3 is TGTGCCAGCAGCCGTAGCGGGAGGTCGGTGGAGACCCAGTACTTC.

This clone was detected a few times. The rearrangement joins TRBV2 to TRBJ2-2; D may match TRBD1 or TRBD2 (5 bases each). The CDR3 loop spans 13 amino acids. The germline V gene has CDR1 SNHLY and CDR2 FYNNEI. V was pared by 10 bases and J by 4 bases, with 13 bases between. CDR3: CAIGRDRTGELFF. The CDR3 DNA reads TGTGCCATAGGCAGGGACCGCACCGGGGAGCTGTTTTTT.

The gene calls are TRBV28 and TRBJ1-1, with D perhaps TRBD1 (5 bases). Trimming removed 2 bases from V and 2 bases from J, with 9 bases in between. The CDR3 sequence is 14 residues long. Per germline, CDR1 MDHEN and CDR2 SYDVKM. CDR3 region: CASSLGGVNTEAFF. Written as DNA, the CDR3 is TGTGCCAGCAGTTTAGGGGGGGTCAACACTGAAGCTTTCTTT.

This clone has more than one count but fewer than ten. J is TRBJ2-6 and V is TRBV7-8; 13 bases align to TRBD2. Germline V gene data show CDR1 as SGHVS and CDR2 as FQNEAQ. The CDR3 is 19 amino acids. Trimming took 5 bases from V and 4 from J; bases not matched to a gene: 11. In DNA form, the CDR3 reads TGTGCCAGCAGCATCTGGACTAGCGGGAGAATACCCGGGGCCAACGTCCTGACTTTC. Translated, it gives CASSIWTSGRIPGANVLTF.

This clone was detected only a few times. The chain carries TRBV13 and TRBJ1-3; unclear D gene. This CDR3 comprises 16 residues. CDR1 and CDR2 from the germline V gene are PRHDT and FYEKMQ (reference sequence). The V end was cut by 2 bases, the J end by 5 bases, with 16 bases between. As DNA, the CDR3 is TGTGCCAGCAGCTTATCCGGCTGGAGGATTCGAAACACCATATATTTT. Amino acids: CASSLSGWRIRNTIYF.

V gene TRBV7-2 combines with J gene TRBJ2-7, with D possibly TRBD2 on 5 matching bases. Germline loops: CDR1 SGHTA, CDR2 FQGNSA. The CDR3 spans 13 residues. V was cut by 5 bases and J by 7 bases, with 15 bases left in between. CDR3 protein: CASSGGPLGEQYF. DNA of the CDR3: TGTGCCAGCAGCGGAGGACCTTTGGGAGAGCAGTACTTC.

The V call is TRBV6-1, the J call TRBJ2-3; TRBD1 matches at 7 bases. V was pared by 3 bases and J by 5 bases, with 11 bases of the junction left unmatched. Germline CDR1 is MNHNS and CDR2 is SASEGT. The CDR3 contains 16 residues. CDR3 sequence: CASSEMGQIHGDTQYF. In nucleotides, the CDR3 is TGTGCCAGCAGTGAGATGGGACAGATCCATGGAGATACGCAGTATTTT.

The gene calls are TRBV7-2 and TRBJ1-5; D unclear. CDR1 is SGHTA and CDR2 is FQGNSA in the germline V gene. The CDR3 is 14 residues long. V shed 5 bases and J shed 7 bases, with 15 bases lying between them. The CDR3 DNA is TGTGCCAGCAGCCCCGGTCGGTCGGTCCAGCCCCAGCATTTT. The encoded protein is CASSPGRSVQPQHF.

The CDR3 here is CASSLYLGMNTEAFF. The CDR3 DNA sequence: TGTGCCAGCAGTTTATATCTGGGAATGAACACTGAAGCTTTCTTT. V usage is TRBV28 and J usage is TRBJ1-1; D remains unclear. CDR1 MDHEN and CDR2 SYDVKM come from the germline V gene. The CDR3 extends over 15 amino acids. The V gene lost 1 base and the J gene lost 0 bases, with 9 bases spanning the gap.

This clone has just a few counts. The V gene is TRBV10-2, the J gene TRBJ2-5; D is unclear. V lost 4 bases and J lost 2, with 8 bases in between. CDR1 WSHSY and CDR2 SAAADI come from the germline V gene. This CDR3 has 13 residues. Here the CDR3 reads CASSVRRQETQYF. For the CDR3, the DNA is TGCGCCAGCAGTGTACGCAGGCAAGAGACCCAGTACTTC.

V usage is TRBV7-9 and J usage is TRBJ2-5; no firm D call. Germline V gene sequence: CDR1 SEHNR, CDR2 FQNEAQ (reference sequence). The CDR3 runs to 13 residues. The V end was cut by 2 bases, the J end by 2 bases, with 6 bases between. CDR3: CASSLMKQETQYF. The CDR3 DNA follows: TGTGCCAGCAGCTTAATGAAACAAGAGACCCAGTACTTC.

The table lists this clone with a few counts. V usage is TRBV6-6 and J usage is TRBJ2-2; no clear D gene. The CDR3 has 12 residues. The germline V and J ends were trimmed by 7 bases and 5 bases, with 8 bases remaining between them. CDR1 is MNHNY and CDR2 is SVGAGI in the germline V gene (reference sequence). The CDR3 loop reads CASTLETGELFF. The DNA for the CDR3 is TGTGCCAGCACCCTGGAGACCGGGGAGCTGTTTTTT.

This chain joins TRBV19 and TRBJ2-2; D remains unclear. Germline V gene lookup returns CDR1 LNHDA and CDR2 SQIVND (reference sequence). This CDR3 contains 11 residues. The V gene lost 8 bases and the J gene lost 7 bases, with 8 bases spanning the gap. This CDR3 is CASGVGGELFF. CDR3 in DNA: TGTGCCAGTGGGGTGGGCGGGGAGCTGTTTTTT. Full variable domain (rest looked up from reference TRBV19 and TRBJ2-2): DGGITQSPKYLFRKEGQNVTLSCEQNLNHDAMYWYRQDPGQGLRLIYYSQIVNDFQKGDIAEGYSVSREKKESFPLTVTSAQKNPTAFYLCASGVGGELFFGEGSRLTVL.

The gene calls are TRBV25-1 and TRBJ2-7; TRBD1 matches 12 bases. The CDR3 has 16 amino acids. The ends lost 3 bases at V and 5 bases at J; junction bases unmatched: 8. Germline lookup yields CDR1 MGHDK and CDR2 SYGVNS. The CDR3 loop is CASSDLGTGGFHEQYF. The CDR3 DNA is TGTGCCAGCAGTGACCTAGGGACAGGGGGCTTTCACGAGCAGTACTTC.

The rearrangement links TRBV10-3 to TRBJ2-7, with 8 nucleotides matching TRBD1. The V and J ends lost 2 bases and 4 bases, in that order; junction bases with no gene match: 10. Germline assignment: CDR1 ENHRY and CDR2 SYGVKD. This CDR3 is 16 amino acids long. The CDR3 loop is CAISEAPGGLIYEQYF. CDR3 bases: TGTGCCATCAGTGAGGCTCCAGGGGGCTTGATTTACGAGCAGTACTTC.

The V and J genes are TRBV28 and TRBJ2-7; D possibly matches TRBD1 or TRBD2 (6 bases each). Germline V CDR1 and CDR2: MDHEN, SYDVKM. The V and J ends lost 0 bases and 2 bases respectively, with 11 bases between them. The CDR3 spans 15 residues. In DNA form, the CDR3 reads TGTGCCAGCAGTTTATGGGACAGACTAGCCTACGAGCAGTACTTC. Its translation: CASSLWDRLAYEQYF.

The sample holds a few counts of this clone. The rearrangement links TRBV10-3 to TRBJ1-1; unclear D gene. CDR1 and CDR2 from the germline V gene are ENHRY and SYGVKD. Trimming left V 8 bases short and J 0 bases short, with 10 bases between. This CDR3 region has 13 residues. CDR3 loop: CAIGNGLNTEAFF. CDR3 DNA: TGTGCCATCGGTAACGGCCTGAACACTGAAGCTTTCTTT.

The chain links TRBV9 to TRBJ2-3, with TRBD2 matching over 8 bases. The junction had 7 bases not matched to a gene; V was cut back by 2 bases and J by 5 bases. CDR1 is SGDLS, CDR2 YYNGEE, per germline. This CDR3 has 15 amino acids. The CDR3 nucleotides are TGTGCCAGCAGCGTGGGGACTAGTCTTCAAGATACGCAGTATTTT. As protein: CASSVGTSLQDTQYF.

The chain carries TRBV4-3 and TRBJ2-1, with 7 positions matching TRBD2. The CDR3 runs 15 residues. The germline CDR1 and CDR2 sequences are LGHNA and YSLEER. J gave up 0 bases and V 5 bases, and 4 bases lay outside the gene matches. The CDR3 coding sequence is TGCGCCAGCAGCGGAGCGGGGAGCTCCTACAATGAGCAGTTCTTC. It specifies CASSGAGSSYNEQFF.

This clone was observed a handful of times. The chain carries TRBV4-3 and TRBJ2-7, with TRBD2 matching 9 bases. The CDR3 is 15 amino acids. The germline gives CDR1 LGHNA, CDR2 YSLEER. V shed 0 bases, J shed 4 bases, and the junction held 4 bases outside the gene matches. The CDR3: CASSQELAGVYEQYF. As DNA, the CDR3 is TGCGCCAGCAGCCAAGAGTTAGCGGGAGTATACGAGCAGTACTTC.

The chain carries TRBV20-1 and TRBJ2-1; D possibly corresponds to TRBD1 (5 bases). This CDR3 contains 11 residues. With 7 bases removed from V and 6 bases from J, the gap between germline ends came to 10 bases. From germline, CDR1 is DFQATT and CDR2 SNEGSKA (reference sequence). In DNA, the CDR3 is TGCAGTGAGGGGTACTTCAATGAGCAGTTCTTC. This codes for CSEGYFNEQFF.

This chain joins TRBV11-2 and TRBJ1-1, with D uncertain. This CDR3 region has 13 residues. Trimming left V 5 bases short and J 11 bases short, with 18 bases between. CDR1 SGHAT and CDR2 FQNNGV come from the germline V gene. As DNA, the CDR3 is TGTGCCAGCAGCCTACTAGGCCCGACCACCGCTTTCTTT. Its translation: CASSLLGPTTAFF.